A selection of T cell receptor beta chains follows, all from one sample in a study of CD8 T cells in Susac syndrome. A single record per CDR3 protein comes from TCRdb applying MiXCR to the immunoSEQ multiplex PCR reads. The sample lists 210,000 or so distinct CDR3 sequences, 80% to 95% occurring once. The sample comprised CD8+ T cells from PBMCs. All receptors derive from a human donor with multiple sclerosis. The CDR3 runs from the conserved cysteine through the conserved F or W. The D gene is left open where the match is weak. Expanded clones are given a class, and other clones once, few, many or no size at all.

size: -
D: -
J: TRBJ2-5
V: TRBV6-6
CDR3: CASSYAGTPKETQYF
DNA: TGTGCCAGCAGTTACGCGGGCACTCCAAAAGAGACCCAGTACTTC

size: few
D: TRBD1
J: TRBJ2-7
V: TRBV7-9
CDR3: CASSSTGAGEQYF
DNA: TGTGCCAGCAGCTCGACAGGGGCTGGCGAGCAGTACTTC

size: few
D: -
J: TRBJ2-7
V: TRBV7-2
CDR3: CASSHGLYYEQYF
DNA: TGTGCCAGCAGCCATGGACTGTACTACGAGCAGTACTTC

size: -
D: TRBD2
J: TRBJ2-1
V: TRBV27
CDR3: CASSPVAGVHNEQFF
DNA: TGTGCCAGCAGTCCGGTAGCGGGCGTCCACAATGAGCAGTTCTTC

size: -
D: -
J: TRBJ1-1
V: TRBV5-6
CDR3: CASSFPTERTEAFF
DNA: TGTGCCAGCAGCTTCCCAACGGAGCGCACTGAAGCTTTCTTT

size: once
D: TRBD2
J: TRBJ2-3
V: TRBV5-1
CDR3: CASRAGTSGGNTQYF
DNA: TGCGCCAGCAGGGCCGGGACTAGCGGGGGGAATACGCAGTATTTT

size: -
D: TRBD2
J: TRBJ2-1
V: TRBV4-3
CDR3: CASSQDHSGRVNNEQFF
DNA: TGCGCCAGCAGCCAAGATCATAGCGGGAGAGTCAACAATGAGCAGTTCTTC

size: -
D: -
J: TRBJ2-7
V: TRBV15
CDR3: CATSGGRDLKEQYF
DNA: TGTGCCACCTCGGGGGGCAGGGACCTTAAAGAGCAGTACTTC

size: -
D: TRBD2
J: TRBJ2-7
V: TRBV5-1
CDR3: CASSSDLAGPYEQYF
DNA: TGCGCCAGCAGCTCTGACCTAGCGGGGCCCTACGAGCAGTACTTC

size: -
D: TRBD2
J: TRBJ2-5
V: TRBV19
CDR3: CASSIDAAGVAETQYF
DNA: TGTGCCAGTAGTATAGATGCAGCGGGGGTGGCTGAGACCCAGTACTTC

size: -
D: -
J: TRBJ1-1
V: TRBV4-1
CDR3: CASSLPTEQGNTEAFF
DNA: TGCGCCAGCAGCCTCCCTACCGAACAGGGGAACACTGAAGCTTTCTTT

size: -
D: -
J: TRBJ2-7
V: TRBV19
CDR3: CASSDSAYEQYF
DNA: TGTGCCAGTAGCGACAGTGCCTACGAGCAGTACTTC

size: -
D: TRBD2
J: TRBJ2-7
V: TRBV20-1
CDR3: CSANGLAGTYEQYF
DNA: TGCAGTGCTAACGGACTAGCGGGGACCTACGAGCAGTACTTC

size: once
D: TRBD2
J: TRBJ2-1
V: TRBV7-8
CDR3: CASSAGLAGAYNEQFF
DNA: TGTGCCAGCAGCGCGGGACTAGCGGGGGCCTACAATGAGCAGTTCTTC

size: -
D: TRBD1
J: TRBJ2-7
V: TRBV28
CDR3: CASSLNDRGQLSYEQYF
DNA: TGTGCCAGCAGTTTAAACGATCGGGGACAGCTTTCCTACGAGCAGTACTTC

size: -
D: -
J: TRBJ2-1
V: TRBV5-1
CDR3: CASSATRNEQFF
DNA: TGCGCCAGCAGCGCGACTAGGAATGAGCAGTTCTTC

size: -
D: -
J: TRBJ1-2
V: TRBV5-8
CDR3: CAGSGVSHYGYTF
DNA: TGTGCCGGATCGGGGGTCTCCCATTATGGCTACACCTTC

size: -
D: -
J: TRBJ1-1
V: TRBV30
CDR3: CAWSLLMGGNTEAFF
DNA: TGTGCCTGGAGTCTTCTTATGGGTGGGAACACTGAAGCTTTCTTT

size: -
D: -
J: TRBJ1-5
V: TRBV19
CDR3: CASSATGIVNQPQHF
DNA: TGTGCCAGTAGTGCCACCGGGATTGTAAATCAGCCCCAGCATTTT

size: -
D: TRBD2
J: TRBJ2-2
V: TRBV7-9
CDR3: CASSLSTGGSGELFF
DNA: TGTGCCAGCAGCTTATCCACGGGAGGGTCCGGGGAGCTGTTTTTT

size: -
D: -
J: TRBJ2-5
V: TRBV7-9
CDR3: CASSAPPAQETQYF
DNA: TGTGCCAGCAGCGCACCCCCGGCCCAAGAGACCCAGTACTTC

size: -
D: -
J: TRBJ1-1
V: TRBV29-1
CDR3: CSVEEARLTEAFF
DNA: TGCAGCGTTGAAGAAGCTCGACTCACTGAAGCTTTCTTT

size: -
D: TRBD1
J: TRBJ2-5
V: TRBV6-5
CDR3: CASSYLGQNQETRYF
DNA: TGTGCCAGCAGTTACCTGGGACAGAATCAAGAGACCCGGTACTTC

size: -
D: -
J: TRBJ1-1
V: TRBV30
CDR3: CAWGAGVSTEAFF
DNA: TGTGCCTGGGGCGCAGGGGTTTCCACTGAAGCTTTCTTT

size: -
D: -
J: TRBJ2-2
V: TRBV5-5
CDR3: CASSLVFPDSRTGELFF
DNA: TGTGCCAGCAGCTTGGTTTTCCCGGACAGTCGGACCGGGGAGCTGTTTTTT

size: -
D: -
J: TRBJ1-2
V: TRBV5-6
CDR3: CASSTGGPLYGYTF
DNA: TGTGCCAGCAGCACGGGTGGCCCGCTCTATGGCTACACCTTC

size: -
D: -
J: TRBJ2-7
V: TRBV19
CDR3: CASSTSYGTTSYEQYF
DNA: TGTGCCAGTTCCACCAGTTATGGGACAACCTCCTACGAGCAGTACTTC

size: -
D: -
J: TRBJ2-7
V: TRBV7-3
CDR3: CASLLVQSSYEQYF
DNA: TGTGCCAGTTTGCTAGTACAGAGCTCCTACGAGCAGTACTTC

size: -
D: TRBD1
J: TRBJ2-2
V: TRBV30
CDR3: CAWSRDRLGWELFF
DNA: TGTGCCTGGAGCAGGGACAGGCTCGGCTGGGAGCTGTTTTTT